This T cell receptor (beta chain) was identified during a study of cytomegalovirus exposure and HLA in healthy donors (dated by TCRdb to about 2017). In the study overall: In an earlier analysis of some 610 of the donors, 276 Gb of sequence data and 100 million or so unique TCR beta sequences from 150 million to 200 million T cells were reported. Roughly 300 gigabases of sequencing data and tens of millions of unique TCR sequences were included in an early release covering roughly 600 HLA-typed donors. Of the roughly 410 genotyped donors, more than 75% were placed in the genetic ancestry cluster associated with self-reported Caucasian donors. The study was designed to test whether signatures of past pathogen exposure could be identified by cataloging public T cell receptors. The study used immunosequencing to profile the T cell repertoires of 600 to 850 subjects and linked those repertoires to cytomegalovirus serostatus. In addition to the first cohort of 666 subjects, a separate validation cohort of 120 different subjects was used. To predict cytomegalovirus infection status, the study combined high-throughput TCR immunosequencing, statistical association of individual TCRs with disease status, and machine learning. A later analysis re-examined previously published TCR beta repertoires from roughly 650 donors and added high-resolution HLA genotyping to investigate patterns of TCR occurrence. Rather than using new phenotypic data, the later analysis identified candidate immune exposures from TCR beta sequences and from how often those sequences occurred across donors. In an earlier analysis of around 540 of the donors, high-throughput TCR beta sequencing was used to judge whether each TCR beta V gene segment behaved as functional or pseudogenic. Donor age, sex, ethnicity and CMV serostatus were compiled alongside the repertoire data. A later genetic analysis used genome-wide SNP genotypes for about three fifths of the 666 donors, treating that subset as a discovery cohort. All discovery cohort repertoires had been generated on a single sequencing platform. HLA typing included class I and class II loci at four-digit resolution. Typing coverage varied by locus: roughly 629-640 donors for A, B, C, DRB1 and DQB1; roughly 500 for DQA1; 600 to 610 for DPA1; roughly 450 for DPB1. Because of strong linkage in the cohort, roughly 5 DR-DQ haplotypes were treated as single units for association and clustering. Among about 360 genotyped donors of the cohort, an average of roughly 240,000 unique TCR beta nucleotide sequences were sequenced per donor, 15% to 20% of them non-productive. The study at large found these results: Correlated functional status among segregating V segments might reflect linkage disequilibrium, but an unknown experimental factor could not be ruled out. In a later analysis, most CMV-associated TCR beta chains were found to appear HLA-restricted, with HLA associations seemingly driven largely by CMV exposure. Because the 87-base-pair reads could not distinguish some IMGT-functional V segments, including TRBV6-2 and TRBV6-3, those segments were excluded. A later analysis reported that several top co-occurrence clusters appeared linked to parvovirus B19, influenza, CMV and Epstein-Barr virus. CMV serostatus was the only immune exposure information available for the cohort. In this cohort, only TCR beta chains were sequenced, and detectable features were limited by the absence of alpha or paired-chain data. A further reported finding was that TCR beta sequences accurately predicted the HLA-A and HLA-B alleles for most subjects in the first cohort. Specific HLA alleles were associated with 15,000 to 20,000 TCR beta sequences at a false discovery rate of 0.05 in a later analysis. A later analysis found that HLA-associated TCR beta chains were more clonally expanded and had lower generation probabilities than equally common non-associated chains. The authors suggested that the approach could potentially be generalized to other disease states and immunological phenotypes. A cluster of highly shared sequence variants was judged likely to represent a technical artifact of the sequencing pipeline. Because counts were too low, more than 15 rarely observed V segments, including chromosome 9 orphons, were left out of the earlier analysis of approximately 580 of the donors. Because HLA typing was missing for some donors at each locus, association tests included only the typed subset. Across donors, most TCR sequences were observed very rarely, whereas some public TCRs were present in many individuals. Strong co-occurrence of HLA alleles, especially DR and DQ, made assigning TCR associations to individual alleles difficult. In the study, roughly 160 TCR beta chains were listed as associated with cytomegalovirus. V-gene and J-gene trimming of TCR beta chains was associated with a missense DCLRE1C variant in a later genetic analysis, and the association was replicated in an independent cohort. In both the original and validation cohorts, the classifier was reported to diagnose cytomegalovirus status with high specificity and sensitivity. Compared with the approximately 700-donor mean, donors in an Asian-associated ancestry cluster had fewer N-insertions in productive TCRs, according to a later genetic analysis. Broadly in line with IMGT annotations, most TCR beta V segments showed up in productive rearrangements about 87% or about 30% of the time in an earlier analysis of several hundred of the donors. A few of the identified cytomegalovirus-associated TCR beta chains were confirmed in vitro to be specific for cytomegalovirus antigens. A later analysis found that TCR association rates varied across HLA loci, with DRB1 alleles showing the most associated TCRs and HLA-C alleles the fewest. Presence/absence analyses assumed roughly uniform sequencing depth across donors, an assumption that may not hold.

The cohort consisted of 666 healthy bone marrow donors. All cohort members were sampled while nominally healthy, although unrecorded immune exposures were likely present. The donor tested CMV seronegative and was one of the 352 seronegative cohort members. Every donor gave a peripheral blood sample, and the peripheral blood mononuclear cells from that sample were used for TCR beta sequencing. Genomic DNA extraction from the blood cell samples was performed with the Qiagen DNeasy Blood Extraction Kit. Inclusive of the bounding cysteine and phenylalanine, the CDR3 is 15 residues long. The sequence is cut down to CDR3 DNA, 45 bases in frame from base 1. The trim is 7 bases for V and 2 bases for J, with a gap of 14 bases between the germline ends. CDR1 MNHNS and CDR2 SASEGT were looked up in the germline V gene. The library was produced with the immunoSEQ multiplex PCR assay. A mixture of 60 forward primers for TCR Vbeta segments and 13 reverse primers for TCR Jbeta segments was used in the multiplex PCR. A multiplex PCR assay on genomic DNA amplified the CDR3 region of rearranged TCR beta genes. The amplified TCR beta libraries were sequenced on the Illumina HiSeq System as 87-base-pair reads. The published analysis was carried out like this. In a later analysis, tens of millions of unique TCR beta chains were counted across the approximately 620 repertoires, and around 10 million of these chains were shared by at least two donors. Raw reads were error-corrected and collapsed into unique sequences by a nearest-neighbor algorithm in which closely related sequences were merged to remove PCR and sequencing errors. Alignment of CDR3 sequences to IMGT reference sequences was used to assign V, D and J gene segments. For a sequence to be retained, at least a six-nucleotide match to both a V gene segment and a J gene segment was required. Rearrangements were classified as productive when the CDR3 lacked stop codons and remained in frame with V and J, and all other rearrangements were classified as non-productive. CDR3 was defined according to IMGT convention as the region running from the second conserved V-encoded cysteine to the conserved J-encoded phenylalanine. The earlier analysis of approximately 500 of the donors excluded sequences that lacked an unambiguous match to a single V gene segment. An earlier analysis of under 750 of the donors called V segments functional above 56.7% productive rearrangements and segregating when the between-donor standard deviation exceeded 5%. A statistical classification framework was developed to diagnose cytomegalovirus status using the catalog of TCR beta chain sequences. In a later analysis, V and J genes were assigned by comparing TCR nucleotide sequences against IMGT/GENE-DB human TR gene sequences. Using the TCRdist pipeline, a later analysis assigned CDR3 sequences along with most-parsimonious VDJ recombination scenarios. In a later analysis, every TCR beta chain was defined by the combination of its CDR3 amino acid sequence and its V-gene family, and reads without a unique V-gene family were dropped. In a later analysis, fewer than 650 highly shared, low-generation-probability nucleotide sequences were removed to address suspected cross-contamination and a sequencing artifact. For each public chain, a later analysis derived a clonal expansion index from normalized ranks of inferred template counts within each repertoire. In a later analysis, generation probabilities were computed using a VDJ recombination model fitted to out-of-frame rearrangements, and the results were checked against IGoR. Hypergeometric tests were used in a later analysis to score TCR-TCR, TCR-HLA and TCR-CMV co-occurrence, with a repertoire-size bias correction applied to the TCR pairs. False discovery rates were estimated in a later analysis by permuting HLA or CMV assignments 20 times. A later analysis grouped co-occurring TCRs with DBSCAN, adding TCRdist sequence similarity when clustering within HLA-allele-positive subsets. For co-occurrence clustering, repertoires with fewer than 30,000 or more than 120,000 public chains were excluded, along with four to six repertoires with anomalous nucleotide sharing. Held by TCRdb, this immuneACCESS table contains in-frame sequences only and omits some clones. Under half of the omission traces to an unresolved V gene where checked; the cause of the rest is unknown. V and J calls and clone size follow that table, whereas D and trimming were derived from the DNA. Present in this sample are 160,000 or so clones, around 84% of which were seen just once. The top ten constitute approximately 3.1% of the sample.

As regards this clone: The antigen it recognizes is unknown. Nothing much larger sits one base from this clone, and base qualities are not available.

The receptor chain draws on TRBV6-1 and TRBJ1-4; confidence is insufficient to name the D gene. The receptor was isolated from a woman aged 40 to 55 in good health and CMV-seronegative. Sequencing was done on a sample of PBMCs. The CDR3 region reads CASNAGRVTNEKLFF. The bases are TGTGCCAGCAACGCGGGGAGGGTTACTAATGAAAAACTGTTTTTT.